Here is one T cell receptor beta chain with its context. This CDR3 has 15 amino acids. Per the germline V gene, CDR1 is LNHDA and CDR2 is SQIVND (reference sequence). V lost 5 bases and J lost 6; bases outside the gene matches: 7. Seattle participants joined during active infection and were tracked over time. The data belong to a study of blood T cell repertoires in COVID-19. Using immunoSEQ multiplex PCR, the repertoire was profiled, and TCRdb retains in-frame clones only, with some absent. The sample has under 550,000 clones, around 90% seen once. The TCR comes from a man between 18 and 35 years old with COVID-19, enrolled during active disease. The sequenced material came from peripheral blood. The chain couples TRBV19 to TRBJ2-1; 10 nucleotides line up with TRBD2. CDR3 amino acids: CASSVLAGALNEQFF. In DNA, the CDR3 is TGTGCCAGTAGTGTTCTAGCGGGGGCGCTCAATGAGCAGTTCTTC.